Listed below are T cell receptor beta chains from one sample, sequenced in a study of T-cell memory formation after mild COVID-19. MiXCR, run by TCRdb on the 5' RACE reads, gives a single entry per CDR3 protein. This table holds some 350,000 distinct CDR3 sequences, about a sixth found once. The sample taken for sequencing was PBMCs or a T cell subset sorted from them (not recorded which). The source is a man aged 18 to 35 who had mild COVID-19 (a few samples of this study predate the infection). Cell type and time point are not known. Each CDR3 is given without its conserved first and last residue. Expanded clones get a size class; other rows say once, few or many, or leave the size out.

cdr3_aa | v_call | clone_size
ASSLQRQETQY | TRBV7-2 | many
SAKGTGANVLT | TRBV20-1 | many
ASSHTGGGGGYT | TRBV4-3 | NA
ASSSLRLLTKNIQY | TRBV6-5 | many
ASSPLGDQNSYNEQF | TRBV12-3/TRBV12-4 | few
ASSSRTLLTDTQY | TRBV12-3/TRBV12-4 | few
ATSRDTWTGSSTDTQY | TRBV15 | few
ASSRRDGAYNEQF | TRBV18 | NA
ASSQHGQGVSGNTIY | TRBV4-2 | NA
ATSTHLAGEETQY | TRBV24-1 | NA
ASSARVSGGPDTQY | TRBV11-2 | few
ASSRGGDTGELF | TRBV12-3/TRBV12-4 | NA
SARGDTLNTEAF | TRBV20-1 | few
ASSYRSGTDTQY | TRBV6-5 | NA